This T cell receptor (beta chain) originates from a study of cytomegalovirus exposure and HLA in healthy donors. Study findings and constraints: A later examination showed that TCR association rates differed by HLA locus, with DRB1 most and HLA-C fewest.

Looked up from germline, CDR1 is SGHAT and CDR2 is FQNNGV. This CDR3 comprises 17 residues. V lost 2 bases, J lost 4 bases, and 20 bases lay in between. A multiplex PCR was run with 60 Vbeta primers and 13 Jbeta primers. Assay used: immunoSEQ multiplex PCR; TCRdb lists only in-frame clones, some missing. The sample shows about 130,000 clones, about 71% of them seen only once. Comments on this clone: Antigen: not known.

The source is a woman aged 60-75 years in good health and CMV-seropositive. J is TRBJ1-1 and V is TRBV11-2; D is possibly TRBD1 (5 bases). Material: PBMCs. Here the CDR3 reads CASSLQGIMQWGTEAFF. The CDR3 nucleotides read TGTGCCAGCAGCTTACAGGGAATCATGCAATGGGGCACTGAAGCTTTCTTT.